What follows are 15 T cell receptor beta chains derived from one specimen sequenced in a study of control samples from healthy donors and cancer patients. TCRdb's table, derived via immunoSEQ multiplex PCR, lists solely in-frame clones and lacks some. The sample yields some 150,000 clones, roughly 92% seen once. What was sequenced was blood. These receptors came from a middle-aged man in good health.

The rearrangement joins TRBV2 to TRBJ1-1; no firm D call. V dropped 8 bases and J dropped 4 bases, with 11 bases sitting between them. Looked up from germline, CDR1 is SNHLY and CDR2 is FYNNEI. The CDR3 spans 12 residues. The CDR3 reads CASRKTGTEAFF. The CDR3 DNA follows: TGTGCCAGCCGAAAGACGGGCACTGAAGCTTTCTTT.

The DNA for the CDR3 is TGCGCCAGCAGCCAAGATCGAGTCAACGGTTTTGATTCTACAGATACGCAGTATTTT. It yields the protein CASSQDRVNGFDSTDTQYF. The rearrangement uses TRBV4-1 and TRBJ2-3; D remains unclear. V dropped 0 bases and J dropped 3 bases, with 22 bases sitting between them. CDR3 length: 19 residues. CDR1 is MGHRA and CDR2 is YSYEKL in the germline V gene.

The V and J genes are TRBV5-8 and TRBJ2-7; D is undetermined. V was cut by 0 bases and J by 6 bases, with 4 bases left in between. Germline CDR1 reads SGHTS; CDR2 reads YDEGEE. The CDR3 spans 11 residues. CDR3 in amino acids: CASSLGLEQYF. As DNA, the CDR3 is TGTGCCAGCAGCTTGGGACTCGAGCAGTACTTC. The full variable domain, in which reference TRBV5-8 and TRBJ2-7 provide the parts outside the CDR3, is EAGVTQSPTHLIKTRGQQATLRCSPISGHTSVYWYQQALGLGLQFLLWYDEGEERNRGNFPPRFSGRQFPNYSSELNVNALELEDSALYLCASSLGLEQYFGPGTRLTVT.

CDR3 residues: CAWTRERYEQYF. The DNA for the CDR3 is TGTGCCTGGACCAGGGAGAGGTACGAGCAGTACTTC. This sequence joins TRBV30 and TRBJ2-7; D assignment may be TRBD1 or TRBD2 (5 bases each). This CDR3 has 12 residues. Between the trimmed V and J ends, which lost 4 bases and 4 bases, there was a span of 11 bases. Germline V gene sequence: CDR1 GTSNPN, CDR2 SVGIG (reference sequence).

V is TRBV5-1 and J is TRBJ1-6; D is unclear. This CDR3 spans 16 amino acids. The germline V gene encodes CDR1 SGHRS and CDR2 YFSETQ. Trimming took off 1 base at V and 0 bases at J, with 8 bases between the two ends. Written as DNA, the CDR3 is TGCGCCAGCAGCTTGCTCGCCAACTCCTATAATTCACCCCTCCACTTT. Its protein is CASSLLANSYNSPLHF.

As DNA, the CDR3 is TGTGCCAGCAGCCAAGTGGGGGAGGGACAGCCCCAGCATTTT. This sequence encodes CASSQVGEGQPQHF. The V and J genes are TRBV3-1 (or the pseudogene TRBV3-2) and TRBJ1-5, with D tentatively TRBD1 (5 bases). The CDR3 consists of 14 residues. Germline V gene lookup returns CDR1 LGHDT and CDR2 YNNKEL (reference sequence). The ends were cut back, 1 base at V and 7 bases at J, with 11 bases in the middle.

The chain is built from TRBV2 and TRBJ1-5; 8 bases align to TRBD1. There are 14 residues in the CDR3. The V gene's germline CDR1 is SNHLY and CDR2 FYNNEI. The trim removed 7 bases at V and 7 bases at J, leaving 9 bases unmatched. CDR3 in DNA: TGTGCCAGCAACGGCGGACAGGGTAGACAGCCCCAGCATTTT. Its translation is CASNGGQGRQPQHF.

CDR3 in DNA: TGTGCCAGCAGTTATCAGGACCGCCCCTATGGCTACACCTTC. Its protein is CASSYQDRPYGYTF. This chain joins TRBV6-2 or TRBV6-3 and TRBJ1-2; D not certain. The V gene lost 3 bases and the J gene lost 4 bases, with 12 bases spanning the gap. This CDR3 is 14 amino acids long. Germline CDR1 and CDR2: MNHEY and SVGEGT.

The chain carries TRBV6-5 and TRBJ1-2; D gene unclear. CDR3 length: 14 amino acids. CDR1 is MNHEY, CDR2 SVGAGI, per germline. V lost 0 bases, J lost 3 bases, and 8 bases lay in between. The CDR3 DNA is TGTGCCAGCAGTTACTCTAGGCGGCACTATGGCTACACCTTC. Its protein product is CASSYSRRHYGYTF.

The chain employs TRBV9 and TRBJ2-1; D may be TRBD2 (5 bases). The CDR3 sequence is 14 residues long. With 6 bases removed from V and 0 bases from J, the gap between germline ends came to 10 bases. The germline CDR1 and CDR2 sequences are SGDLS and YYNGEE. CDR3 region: CASNQRGSYNEQFF. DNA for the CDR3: TGTGCCAGCAATCAACGGGGCTCCTACAATGAGCAGTTCTTC.

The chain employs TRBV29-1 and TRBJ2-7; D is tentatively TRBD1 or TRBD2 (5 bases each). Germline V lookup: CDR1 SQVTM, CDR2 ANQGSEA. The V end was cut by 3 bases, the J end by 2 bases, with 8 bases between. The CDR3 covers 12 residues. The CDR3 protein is CSVDGGPYEQYF. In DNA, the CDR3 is TGCAGCGTTGATGGGGGACCCTACGAGCAGTACTTC.

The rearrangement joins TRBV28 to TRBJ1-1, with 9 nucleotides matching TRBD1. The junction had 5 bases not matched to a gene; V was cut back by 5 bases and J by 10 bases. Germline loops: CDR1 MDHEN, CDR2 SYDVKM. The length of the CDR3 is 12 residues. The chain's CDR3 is CASSHRGRVAFF. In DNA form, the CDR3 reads TGTGCCAGCAGTCACAGGGGGCGCGTAGCTTTCTTT.

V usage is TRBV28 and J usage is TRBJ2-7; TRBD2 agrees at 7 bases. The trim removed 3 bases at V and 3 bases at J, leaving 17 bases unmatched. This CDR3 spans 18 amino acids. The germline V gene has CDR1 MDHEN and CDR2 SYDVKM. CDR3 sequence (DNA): TGTGCCAGCAGTTTCAAGCGGGATGACTCCCCTTTGGTCTACGAGCAGTACTTC. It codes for CASSFKRDDSPLVYEQYF.

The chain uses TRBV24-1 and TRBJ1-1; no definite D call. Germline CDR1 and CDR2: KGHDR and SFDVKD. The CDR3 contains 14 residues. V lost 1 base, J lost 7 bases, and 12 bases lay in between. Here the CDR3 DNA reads TGTGCCACCAGTGATTTTAGGCAGCCCTATGAAGCTTTCTTT. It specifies CATSDFRQPYEAFF.

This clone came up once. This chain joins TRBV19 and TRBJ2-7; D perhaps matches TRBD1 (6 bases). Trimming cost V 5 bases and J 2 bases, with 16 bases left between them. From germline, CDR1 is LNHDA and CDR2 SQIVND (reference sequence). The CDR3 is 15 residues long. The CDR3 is CASSPRTATTYEQYF. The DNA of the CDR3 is TGTGCCAGTAGTCCCCGGACAGCAACAACCTACGAGCAGTACTTC.